This T cell receptor (beta chain) was observed in a study of T cells in Graves' hyperthyroidism and ophthalmopathy. Study results and limitations: Blood also held most thyroid clonotypes expanded beyond 0.001.

This clonotype has a count of ten or more. Its matching antigen is unknown. The TCR beta CDR3 regions underwent amplification using RNA transcripts as the source. First-round RT-PCR of the TCR CDR3 relied on the HTBI primer set. From the multiplex PCR reads, TCRdb called clonotypes with MiXCR, one entry per CDR3 protein. The sample gives fewer than 350,000 distinct CDR3 sequences, roughly an eighth of which show up once; 6.5% to 10% is in the top ten. Hyperthyroidism of Graves' type that showed no ophthalmopathy progression within 18 months was stable. Pregnant or lactating patients were excluded, as were those with uncontrolled infection or other autoimmune disease. V lost 4 bases and J 1 base, leaving 7 bases between the germline ends. The germline CDR1 and CDR2 sequences are MDHEN and SYDVKM. The CDR3 has 13 residues.

The sample taken for sequencing was blood. This TCR derives from a woman aged 40 to 50 with Graves' hyperthyroidism. The genes are TRBV28 and TRBJ2-5; either TRBD1 or TRBD2 may fit D (5 bases each). This chain's CDR3 is CASSWGTQETQYF. The CDR3, as DNA: TGTGCCAGCAGTTGGGGGACCCAAGAGACCCAGTACTTC.